This T cell receptor beta chain is from a study of blood T cell repertoires in COVID-19. Study-level background: PBMCs, B-cell-depleted T cells, or T cells were the source of the cDNA or gDNA that made up the material.

One Seattle source followed patients from active infection through their disease course. As originally analysed: Amplifying reference gene primers gave estimates of nucleated cell counts. Only in-frame clones appear in the TCRdb table, and some are missing; sequencing was by immunoSEQ multiplex PCR. Clone size and V and J calls were adopted from that table, with D and trimming inferred from the DNA. The sample has tens of thousands of clones; approximately 87% are singletons. From germline, CDR1 is MNHEY and CDR2 SVGAGI. Unmatched junction bases numbered 8, after V lost 7 bases and J lost 4 bases. CDR3 size: 15 residues.

The clonotype originates from a man in his forties with COVID-19, enrolled during active disease. J is TRBJ1-2 and V is TRBV6-5; 11 positions agree with TRBD1. Sequencing was carried out using peripheral blood. The DNA of the CDR3 is TGTGCCAGCACTAGGACAGGGGGCTTACTCTATGGCTACACCTTC. This gives the protein CASTRTGGLLYGYTF.